A selection of T cell receptor beta chains follows, all from one sample in a study of OX40 agonist ivuxolimab in advanced cancers. The table came from immunoSEQ multiplex PCR; TCRdb's copy has only in-frame clones and leaves some out. This sample carries 15,000 to 20,000 clones, approximately 80% of them seen once, and the ten largest clones take around an eighth. Specimen: CD4+ or CD8+ T cells sorted from blood, collected in a trial of the OX40 agonist ivuxolimab. The receptors stem from an adult with an advanced solid tumor such as melanoma, head and neck, liver or kidney cancer. Both conserved end residues are part of each CDR3. D genes are given only for firm matches. Some rows have no size entry. The others give once, few or many, or a class for an expanded clone.

NA NA TRBJ2-5 TRBV4-1 CASSQEFTGETQYF TGCGCCAGCAGCCAAGAATTTACAGGAGAGACCCAGTACTTC
NA NA TRBJ1-2 TRBV7-2 CASSPRQKWGYGYTF TGTGCCAGCAGCCCCCGACAGAAATGGGGCTATGGCTACACCTTC
once NA TRBJ2-3 TRBV10-1 CAPPYPGNRTDTQYF TGCGCCCCCCCGTACCCGGGTAACAGAACAGATACGCAGTATTTT
once NA TRBJ2-7 TRBV9 CASSLRDMGGEQYF TGTGCCAGCAGCCTCCGGGACATGGGTGGCGAGCAGTACTTC
few NA TRBJ1-2 TRBV18 CASSPREELNYGYTF TGTGCCAGCTCACCACGAGAGGAGCTTAACTATGGCTACACCTTC
NA TRBD1 TRBJ2-7 TRBV5-4 CASSLLFGQVYEQYF TGTGCCAGCAGCTTGCTCTTTGGACAGGTTTACGAGCAGTACTTC
NA NA TRBJ1-2 TRBV7-2 CASSFDIGVLGNYGYTF TGTGCCAGCAGCTTCGATATAGGGGTTCTTGGCAACTATGGCTACACCTTC
NA NA TRBJ2-3 TRBV7-3 CASSLTGGASDTQYF TGTGCCAGCAGCTTAACTGGGGGGGCCTCAGATACGCAGTATTTT
few TRBD2 TRBJ2-5 TRBV11-1 CASSLGGTSSQETQYF TGTGCCAGCAGCTTAGGGGGGACTAGCAGTCAAGAGACCCAGTACTTC
few NA TRBJ2-7 TRBV18 CASSPNVRNQYF TGTGCCAGCTCACCTAACGTTAGAAACCAGTACTTC
once NA TRBJ1-2 TRBV15 CATSRGSGLYGYTF TGTGCCACCAGCAGAGGATCCGGCCTCTATGGCTACACCTTC
NA TRBD1 TRBJ1-1 TRBV19 CASSPQQGAKTEAFF TGTGCCAGTAGCCCCCAACAGGGGGCTAAGACTGAAGCTTTCTTT
NA NA TRBJ2-1 TRBV7-8 CASRSQTGPTYNEQFF TGTGCCAGCAGATCACAGACGGGTCCAACCTACAATGAGCAGTTCTTC
NA NA TRBJ2-6 TRBV27 CASKWRRGAGANVLTF TGTGCCAGCAAGTGGCGCAGGGGTGCAGGGGCCAACGTCCTGACTTTC
NA TRBD1 TRBJ2-1 TRBV4-2 CASSRDRDSSYNEQFF TGTGCCAGCAGCCGAGACCGGGACAGCTCCTACAATGAGCAGTTCTTC
NA NA TRBJ2-1 TRBV28 CASSFGRGDNEQFF TGTGCCAGCAGTTTCGGAAGGGGTGACAATGAGCAGTTCTTC